The T cell receptor (beta chain) described here comes from a study of OX40 agonist ivuxolimab in advanced cancers. Study-wide context: Ivuxolimab was an agonistic, fully human IgG2 monoclonal antibody directed against OX40 (CD134), a costimulatory receptor. Among the roughly 50 dose-escalation patients, around 19 had hepatocellular carcinoma, 15 or so melanoma, 9 renal cell carcinoma and 9 head and neck cancer. The purpose of peripheral TCRbeta sequencing was to test whether ivuxolimab changed TCR sequence diversity and led to clonal T-cell expansion. Prior anti-PD-1, anti-PD-L1 or anti-CTLA-4 therapy was permitted, and about 40% of dose-escalation patients had received checkpoint inhibitors. The monotherapy dose-escalation portion (N of about 52 patients) of the phase I ivuxolimab trial is reported in the paper. Partial responses occurred in three dose-escalation patients, of whom one had hepatocellular carcinoma and two had cutaneous melanoma. Intravenous ivuxolimab was administered to patients every 2 weeks at six dose levels: 0.01, 0.1, 0.3, 1.5, 3 and 10 mg/kg. A male proportion of 75% to 85% and a mean age of approximately 60 years, ranging from 23 to 79, were recorded for the dose-escalation cohort. Study-wide conclusions, independent of this receptor: After ivuxolimab, expanded clones were on average more numerous among CD8+ T cells than among CD4+ T cells. Partial responders in the 0.1-3.0 mg/kg groups had among the lowest normalized peripheral clonal expansion, especially among CD8+ T cells. Low levels of normalized T-cell clonal expansion were also seen in some patients who did not respond. Antigen specificity was not determined for the clonally expanded peripheral T cells. At doses of 0.1 to 3.0 mg/kg, clonal expansion of both CD4+ and CD8+ T cells in blood was seen between baseline and week 6.

Genomic DNA was extracted from sorted cells for sequencing of the TCRbeta CDR3 region. The immunoSEQ Assay was used to sequence the TCRbeta CDR3 regions. TCRdb holds this immuneACCESS table with in-frame rearrangements only. Some clones are missing; in checked studies, unresolved V genes explain under half, and the rest has no known cause. Counted in this sample were 15,000 to 25,000 clones; about 86% of them appeared once. Together, the top ten hold 13% to 15% of the sample. Note on this clone: What antigen it recognizes has not been identified. No base qualities exist here, and no much larger clone lies one base off it.

Patients with a history of autoimmune disease or receiving systemic immunosuppression were excluded from the trial. Peripheral blood for TCR sequencing was collected from all dose cohorts at baseline, on cycle 4 day 1, and on cycle 7 day 1. The samples were drawn from a first-in-human, open-label, multicenter phase I dose-escalation trial of ivuxolimab. Adults with locally advanced or metastatic melanoma, renal cell carcinoma, hepatocellular carcinoma or head and neck squamous cell carcinoma were enrolled in the trial. Before TCR sequencing, CD4+ T cells and CD8+ T cells from peripheral blood were sorted into separate populations. From the cysteine up to the phenylalanine, the CDR3 has a length of 15 residues. Just the 45-base CDR3 DNA is kept, in frame starting at base 1. V was cut back by 4 bases and J by 0 bases, leaving a gap of 11 bases between them. According to the germline V gene, CDR1 reads SGDLS and CDR2 reads YYNGEE.

The chain was built from TRBV9 and TRBJ1-3; too little of a D gene remains to name it. The sample consisted of CD4+ or CD8+ T cells sorted from blood, taken in a trial of the OX40 agonist ivuxolimab. This sequence originates from an adult with an advanced solid tumor such as melanoma, head and neck, liver or kidney cancer. CDR3 loop: CASSPGLSSGNTIYF. The nucleotides are TGTGCCAGCAGCCCCGGCCTTAGCTCTGGAAACACCATATATTTT.